This TCR beta chain was recovered during a study of T cell repertoires in ileal Crohn's disease. In the study overall: Operated complications were stricturing disease (about 60%) and penetrating disease (around 40%).

Each sample's TCRB immunosequencing used roughly 500 nanograms of biopsy DNA. Assay used: immunoSEQ multiplex PCR; TCRdb lists only in-frame clones, some missing. The sample has more than 11,000 clones, roughly four fifths seen once. J lost 9 bases, V lost 10 bases, and 14 bases had no gene match. The CDR3 spans 14 residues. Germline lookup yields CDR1 MDHEN and CDR2 SYDVKM. This clone was counted only a few times. The chain employs TRBV28 and TRBJ1-3; 8 nucleotides match TRBD1. This sequence was found in an adult with Crohn's disease. Sequenced material: ileal tissue. The CDR3 sequence: CATLQTGAVTTIYF. The CDR3 DNA reads as TGTGCCACCCTACAGACAGGGGCGGTGACCACCATATATTTT.